This TCR beta chain was found in a study of T-cell memory formation after mild COVID-19. This clonotype was counted only a few times. Trimming took 3 bases from V and 4 from J, leaving 10 bases between them. CDR3 length: 14 residues. TCRdb passed the 5' RACE reads through MiXCR, listing each CDR3 protein once. The sample records roughly 350,000 distinct CDR3 sequences, under 30% being singletons. The chain combines TRBV12-3 or TRBV12-4 with TRBJ1-5; possible D gene TRBD1, 5 bases. This receptor was obtained from an adult woman who had mild COVID-19 (a few samples of this study predate the infection). Cell type and time point are not known. Sequencing used PBMCs or a T cell subset sorted from them (not recorded which). The CDR3 DNA reads as TGTGCCAGCAGTTTTAAGGCAGGGAATCAGCCCCAGCATTTT. This encodes CASSFKAGNQPQHF.